This T cell receptor (beta chain) was recorded in a study of shared clonotypes between healthy human individuals. Per germline, CDR1 SGHVS and CDR2 FNYEAQ. This CDR3 has 12 amino acids. V lost 4 bases and J lost 4, with 7 bases in between. The assay used deep level. Here immunoSEQ multiplex PCR was the method, and the copy in TCRdb shows in-frame clones only, minus some. The sample records 1.6 million or so clones, more than 95% being singletons. The receptor comes from a man aged 30 to 45 in good health. The V gene is TRBV7-6, the J gene TRBJ2-5, with no clear D. The sample consisted of naive CD4+ T cells sorted from blood. Subset in this sample: CD45RA+ positively selected. CDR3 in amino acids: CASSSPPETQYF. DNA for the CDR3: TGTGCCAGCAGCTCACCCCCAGAGACCCAGTACTTC.